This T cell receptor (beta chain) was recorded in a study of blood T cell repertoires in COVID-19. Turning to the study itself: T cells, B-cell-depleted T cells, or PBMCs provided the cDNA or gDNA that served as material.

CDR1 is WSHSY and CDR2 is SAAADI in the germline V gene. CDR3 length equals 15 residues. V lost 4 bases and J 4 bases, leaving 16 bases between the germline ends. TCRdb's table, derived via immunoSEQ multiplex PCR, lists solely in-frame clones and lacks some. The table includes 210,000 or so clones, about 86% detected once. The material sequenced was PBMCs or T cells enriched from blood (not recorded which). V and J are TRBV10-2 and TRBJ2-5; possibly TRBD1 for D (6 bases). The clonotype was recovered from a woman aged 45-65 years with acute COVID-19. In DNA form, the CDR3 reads TGCGCCAGCAGTGCGGACAGTTTAAGGTTAGAGACCCAGTACTTC. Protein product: CASSADSLRLETQYF.